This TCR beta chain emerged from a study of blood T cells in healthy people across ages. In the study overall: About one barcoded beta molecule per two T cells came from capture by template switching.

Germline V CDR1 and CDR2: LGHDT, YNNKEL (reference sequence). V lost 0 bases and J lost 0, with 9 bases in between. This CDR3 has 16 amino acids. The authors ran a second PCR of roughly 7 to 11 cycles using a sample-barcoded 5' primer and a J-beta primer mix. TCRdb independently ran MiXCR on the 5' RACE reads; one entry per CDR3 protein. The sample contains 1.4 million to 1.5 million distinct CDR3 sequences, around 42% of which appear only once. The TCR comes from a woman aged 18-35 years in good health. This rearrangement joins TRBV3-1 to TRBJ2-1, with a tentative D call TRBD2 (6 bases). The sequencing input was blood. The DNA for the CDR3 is TGTGCCAGCAGCCAAGAGGGGGGAATCTCCTACAATGAGCAGTTCTTC. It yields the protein CASSQEGGISYNEQFF.